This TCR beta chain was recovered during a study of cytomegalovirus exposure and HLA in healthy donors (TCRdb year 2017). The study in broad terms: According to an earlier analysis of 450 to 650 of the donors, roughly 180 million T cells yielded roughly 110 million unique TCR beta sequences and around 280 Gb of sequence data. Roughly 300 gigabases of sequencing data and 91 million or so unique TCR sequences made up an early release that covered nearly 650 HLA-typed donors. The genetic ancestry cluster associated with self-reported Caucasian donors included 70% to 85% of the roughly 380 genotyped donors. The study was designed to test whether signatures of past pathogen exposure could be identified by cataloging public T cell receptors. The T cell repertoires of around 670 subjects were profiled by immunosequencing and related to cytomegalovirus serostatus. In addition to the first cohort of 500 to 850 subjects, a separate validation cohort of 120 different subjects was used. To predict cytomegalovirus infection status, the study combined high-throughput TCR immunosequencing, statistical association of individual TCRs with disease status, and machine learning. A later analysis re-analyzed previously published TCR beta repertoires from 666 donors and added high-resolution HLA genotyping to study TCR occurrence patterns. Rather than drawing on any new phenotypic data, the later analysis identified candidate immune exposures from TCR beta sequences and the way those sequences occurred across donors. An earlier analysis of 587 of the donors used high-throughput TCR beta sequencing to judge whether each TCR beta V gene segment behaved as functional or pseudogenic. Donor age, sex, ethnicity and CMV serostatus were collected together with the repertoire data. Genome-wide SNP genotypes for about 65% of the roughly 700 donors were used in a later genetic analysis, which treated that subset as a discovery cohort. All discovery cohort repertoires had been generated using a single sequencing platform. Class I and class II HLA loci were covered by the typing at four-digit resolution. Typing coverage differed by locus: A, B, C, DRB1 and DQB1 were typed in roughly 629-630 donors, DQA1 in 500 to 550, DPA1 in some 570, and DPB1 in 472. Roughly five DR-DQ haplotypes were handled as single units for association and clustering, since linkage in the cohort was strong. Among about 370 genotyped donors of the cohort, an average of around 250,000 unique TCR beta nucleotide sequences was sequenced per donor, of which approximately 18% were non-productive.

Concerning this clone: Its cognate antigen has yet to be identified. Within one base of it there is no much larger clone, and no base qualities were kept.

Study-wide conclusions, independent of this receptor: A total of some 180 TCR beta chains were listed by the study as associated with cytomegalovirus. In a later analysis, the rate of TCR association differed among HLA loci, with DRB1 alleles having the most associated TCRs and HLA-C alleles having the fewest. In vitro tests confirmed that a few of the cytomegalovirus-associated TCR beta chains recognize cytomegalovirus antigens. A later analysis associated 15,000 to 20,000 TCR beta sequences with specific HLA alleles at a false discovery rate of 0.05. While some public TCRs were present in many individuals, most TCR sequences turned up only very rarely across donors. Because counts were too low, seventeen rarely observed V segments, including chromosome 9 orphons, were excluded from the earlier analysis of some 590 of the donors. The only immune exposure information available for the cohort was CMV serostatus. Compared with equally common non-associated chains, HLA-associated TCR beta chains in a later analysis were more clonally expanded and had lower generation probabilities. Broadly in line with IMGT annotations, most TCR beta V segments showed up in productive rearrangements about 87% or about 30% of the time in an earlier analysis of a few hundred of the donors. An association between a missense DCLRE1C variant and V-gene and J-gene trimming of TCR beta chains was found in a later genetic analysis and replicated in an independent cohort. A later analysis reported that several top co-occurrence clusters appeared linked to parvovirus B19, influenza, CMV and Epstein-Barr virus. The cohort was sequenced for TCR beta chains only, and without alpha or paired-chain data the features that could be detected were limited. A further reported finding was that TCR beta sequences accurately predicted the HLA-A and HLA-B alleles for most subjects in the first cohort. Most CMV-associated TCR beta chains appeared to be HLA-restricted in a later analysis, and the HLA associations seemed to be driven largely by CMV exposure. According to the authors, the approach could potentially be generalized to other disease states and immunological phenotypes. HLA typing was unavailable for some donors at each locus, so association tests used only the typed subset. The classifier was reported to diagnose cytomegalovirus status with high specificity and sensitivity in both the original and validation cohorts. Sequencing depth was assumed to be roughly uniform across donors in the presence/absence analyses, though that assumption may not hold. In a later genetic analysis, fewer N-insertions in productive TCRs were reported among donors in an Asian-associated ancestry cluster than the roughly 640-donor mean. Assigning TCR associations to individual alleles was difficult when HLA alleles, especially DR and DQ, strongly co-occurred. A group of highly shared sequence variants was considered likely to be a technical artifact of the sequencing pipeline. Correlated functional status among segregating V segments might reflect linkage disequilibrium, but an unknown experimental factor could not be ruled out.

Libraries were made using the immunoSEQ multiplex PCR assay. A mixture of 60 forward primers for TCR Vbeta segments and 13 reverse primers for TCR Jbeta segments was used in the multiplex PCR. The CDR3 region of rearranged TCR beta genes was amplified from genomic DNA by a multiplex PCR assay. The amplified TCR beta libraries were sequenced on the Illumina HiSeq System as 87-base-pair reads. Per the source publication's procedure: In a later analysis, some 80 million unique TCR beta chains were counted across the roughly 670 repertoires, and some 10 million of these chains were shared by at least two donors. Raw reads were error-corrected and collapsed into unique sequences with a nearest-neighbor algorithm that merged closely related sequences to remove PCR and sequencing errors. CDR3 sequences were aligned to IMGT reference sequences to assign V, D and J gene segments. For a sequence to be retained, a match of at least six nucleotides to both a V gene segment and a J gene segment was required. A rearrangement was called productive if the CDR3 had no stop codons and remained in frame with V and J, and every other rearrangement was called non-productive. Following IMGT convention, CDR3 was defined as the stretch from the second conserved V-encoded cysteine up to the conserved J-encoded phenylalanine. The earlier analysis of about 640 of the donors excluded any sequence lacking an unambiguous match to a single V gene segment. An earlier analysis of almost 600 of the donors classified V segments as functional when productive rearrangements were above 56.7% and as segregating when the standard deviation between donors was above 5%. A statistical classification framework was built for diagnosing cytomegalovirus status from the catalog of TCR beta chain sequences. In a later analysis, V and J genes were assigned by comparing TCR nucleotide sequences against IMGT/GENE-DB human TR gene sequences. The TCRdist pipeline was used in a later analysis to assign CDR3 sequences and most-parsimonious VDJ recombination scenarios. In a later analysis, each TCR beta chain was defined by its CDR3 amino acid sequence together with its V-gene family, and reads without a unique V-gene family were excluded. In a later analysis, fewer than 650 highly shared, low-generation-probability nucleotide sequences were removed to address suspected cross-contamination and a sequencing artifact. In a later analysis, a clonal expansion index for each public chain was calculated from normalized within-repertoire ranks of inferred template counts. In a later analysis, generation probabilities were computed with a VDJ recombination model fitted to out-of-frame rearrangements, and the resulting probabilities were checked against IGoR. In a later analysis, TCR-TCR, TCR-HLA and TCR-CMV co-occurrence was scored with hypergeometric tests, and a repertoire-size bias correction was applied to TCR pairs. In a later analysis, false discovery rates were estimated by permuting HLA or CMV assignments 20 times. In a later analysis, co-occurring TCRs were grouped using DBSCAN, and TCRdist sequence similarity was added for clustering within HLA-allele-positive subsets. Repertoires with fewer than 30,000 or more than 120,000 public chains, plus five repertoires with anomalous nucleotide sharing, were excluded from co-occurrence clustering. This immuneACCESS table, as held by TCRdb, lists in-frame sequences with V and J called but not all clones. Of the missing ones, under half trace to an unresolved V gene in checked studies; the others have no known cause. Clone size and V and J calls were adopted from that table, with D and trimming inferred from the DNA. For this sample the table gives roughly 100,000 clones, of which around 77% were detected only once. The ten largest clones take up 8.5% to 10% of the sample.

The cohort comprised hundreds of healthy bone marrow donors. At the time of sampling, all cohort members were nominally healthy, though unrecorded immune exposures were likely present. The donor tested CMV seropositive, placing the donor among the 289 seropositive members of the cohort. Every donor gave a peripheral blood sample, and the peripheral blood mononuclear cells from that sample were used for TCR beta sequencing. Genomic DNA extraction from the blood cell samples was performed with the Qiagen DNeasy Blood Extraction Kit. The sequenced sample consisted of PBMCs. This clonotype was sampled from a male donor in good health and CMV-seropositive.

The CDR3 protein sequence reads: CASSLDPSAPKKLFF. The DNA reads TGTGCCAGCAGCTTAGATCCCTCAGCGCCGAAAAAACTGTTTTTT. The chain was built from TRBV7-2 and TRBJ1-4, with no D gene named confidently. V was cut back by 1 base and J by 9 bases, leaving a gap of 15 bases between them. CDR1 and CDR2, looked up from the germline V gene, are SGHTA and FQGNSA. The cysteine opens and the phenylalanine closes a CDR3 of 15 amino acids. Only CDR3 DNA is held: 45 bases, read in frame from base 1. The CDR3, completed at both ends by the reference TRBV7-2 and TRBJ1-4 genes, gives the full variable domain GAGVSQSPSNKVTEKGKDVELRCDPISGHTALYWYRQSLGQGLEFLIYFQGNSAPDKSGLPSDRFSAERTGGSVSTLTIQRTQQEDSAVYLCASSLDPSAPKKLFFGSGTQLSVL.